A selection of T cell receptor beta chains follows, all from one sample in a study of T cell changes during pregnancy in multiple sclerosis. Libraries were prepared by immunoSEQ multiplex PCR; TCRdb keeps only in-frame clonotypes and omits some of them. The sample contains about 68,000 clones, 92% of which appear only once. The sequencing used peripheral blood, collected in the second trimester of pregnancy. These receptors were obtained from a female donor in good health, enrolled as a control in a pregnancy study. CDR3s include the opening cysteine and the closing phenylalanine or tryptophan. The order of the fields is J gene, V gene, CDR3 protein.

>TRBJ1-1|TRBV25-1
CASSTGLNTEAFF
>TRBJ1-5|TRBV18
CASSSDFNNQPQHF
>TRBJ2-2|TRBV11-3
CASSRGQGAMDTGELFF
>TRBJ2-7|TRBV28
CASNKPGQGAYEQYF
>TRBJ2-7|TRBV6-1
CASSEGTGSREQYF
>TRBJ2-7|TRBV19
CASRDIYYEQYF
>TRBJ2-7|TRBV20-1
CSATSNEQYF
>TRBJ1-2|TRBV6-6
CASSYQGIVYGYTF
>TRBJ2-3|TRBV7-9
CASTPGGGTDTQYF
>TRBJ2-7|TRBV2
CASSEARDYSYEQYF
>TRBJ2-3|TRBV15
CATSSGSPSTDTQYF
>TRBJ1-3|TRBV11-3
CASSSRQARDLGNTIYF
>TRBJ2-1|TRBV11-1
CASSSSSGFYNEQFF
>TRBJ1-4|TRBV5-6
CASSSPGGVVEKLFF
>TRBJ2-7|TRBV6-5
CASSSREAYGQYF
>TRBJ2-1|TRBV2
CASSPPGLGNEQFF
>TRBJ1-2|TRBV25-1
CASSEWGGGPNYGYTF
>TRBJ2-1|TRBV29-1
CSVEDPTGPNEQFF
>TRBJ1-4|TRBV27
CASRFRGGATNEKLFF
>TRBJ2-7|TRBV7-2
CASSPGVGLAGVEQYF
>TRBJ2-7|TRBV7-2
CASSFRSSTGWEQYF
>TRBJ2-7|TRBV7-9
CASSRRRAGGKYEQYF
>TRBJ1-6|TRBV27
CASSPFGDRVRSPLHF
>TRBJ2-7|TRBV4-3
CASSQDRRVTNEQYF
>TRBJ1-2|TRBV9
CASSAGTDGGGYTF